This T cell receptor (beta chain) was recorded in a study of early T cells in non-severe SARS-CoV-2 infection. About the research overall: Chains were unpaired, as sequencing was done on bulk RNA from unsorted whole blood.

cDNA molecules, individually, were tagged with unique molecular identifiers. TCRdb re-derived calls from the 5' RACE reads in MiXCR, one entry per CDR3 protein. Counted here are 90,000 to 120,000 distinct CDR3 sequences, around 10% occurring once; the ten biggest clones make up approximately 8.1%. This clonotype was counted between two and nine times. The V and J ends lost 3 bases and 8 bases respectively, with 15 bases between them. The CDR3 runs 14 residues. Germline V lookup: CDR1 PRHDT, CDR2 FYEKMQ (reference sequence). The origin of this receptor is an adult who was a healthcare worker with PCR-confirmed SARS-CoV-2 infection or an uninfected control (not recorded which). The sequenced material came from whole blood. The chain carries TRBV13 and TRBJ2-3; tentative D call: TRBD2 (5 bases). CDR3 amino acids: CASSFASSAGTQYF. CDR3 in DNA: TGTGCCAGCAGCTTCGCGAGTAGCGCGGGTACGCAGTATTTT. Supplemented by reference TRBV13 and TRBJ2-3, the full variable domain reads AAGVIQSPRHLIKEKRETATLKCYPIPRHDTVYWYQQGPGQDPQFLISFYEKMQSDKGSIPDRFSAQQFSDYHSELNMSSLELGDSALYFCASSFASSAGTQYFGPGTRLTVL.